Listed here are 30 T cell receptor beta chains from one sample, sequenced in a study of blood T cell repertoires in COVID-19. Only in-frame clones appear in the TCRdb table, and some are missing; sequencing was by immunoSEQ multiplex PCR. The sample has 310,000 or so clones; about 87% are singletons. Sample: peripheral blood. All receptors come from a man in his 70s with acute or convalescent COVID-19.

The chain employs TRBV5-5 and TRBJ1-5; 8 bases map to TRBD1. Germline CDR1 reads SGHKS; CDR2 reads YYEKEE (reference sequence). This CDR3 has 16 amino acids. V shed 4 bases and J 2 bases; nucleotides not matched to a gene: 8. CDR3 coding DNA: TGTGCCAGCAGCGCTAGGGCGGGACAGGGCAATCAGCCCCAGCATTTT. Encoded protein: CASSARAGQGNQPQHF.

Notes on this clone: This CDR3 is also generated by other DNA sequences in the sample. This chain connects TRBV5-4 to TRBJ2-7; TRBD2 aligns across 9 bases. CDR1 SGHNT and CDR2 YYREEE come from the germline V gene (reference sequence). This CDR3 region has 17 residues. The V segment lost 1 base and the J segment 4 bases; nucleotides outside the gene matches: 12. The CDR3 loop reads CASSLRAVTSGYYEQYF. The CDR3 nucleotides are TGTGCCAGCAGCTTGAGGGCTGTGACTAGCGGATATTACGAGCAGTACTTC.

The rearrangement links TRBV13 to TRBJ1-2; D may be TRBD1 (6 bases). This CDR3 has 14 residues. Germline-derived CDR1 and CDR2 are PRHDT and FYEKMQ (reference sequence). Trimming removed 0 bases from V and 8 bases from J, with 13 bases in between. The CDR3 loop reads CASSLGYRVGGYTF. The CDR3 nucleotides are TGTGCCAGCAGCTTAGGCTACAGGGTTGGCGGCTACACCTTC.

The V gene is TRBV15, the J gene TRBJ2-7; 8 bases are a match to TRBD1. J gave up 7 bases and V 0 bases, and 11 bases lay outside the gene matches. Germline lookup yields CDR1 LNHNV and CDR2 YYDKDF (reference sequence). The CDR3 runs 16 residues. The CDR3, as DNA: TGTGCCACCAGCAGAGATCCGCAGGACAGGGTTGGGGAGCAGTACTTC. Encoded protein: CATSRDPQDRVGEQYF. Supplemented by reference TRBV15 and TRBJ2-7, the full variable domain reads DAMVIQNPRYQVTQFGKPVTLSCSQTLNHNVMYWYQQKSSQAPKLLFHYYDKDFNNEADTPDNFQSRRPNTSFCFLDIRSPGLGDTAMYLCATSRDPQDRVGEQYFGPGTRLTVT.

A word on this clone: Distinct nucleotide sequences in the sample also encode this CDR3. For the CDR3, the DNA is TGTGCCAGCAGTCGGGACACGTCCTACGAGCAGTACTTC. Its protein product is CASSRDTSYEQYF. V is TRBV6-5 and J is TRBJ2-7, with a tentative D call TRBD1 (6 bases). This CDR3 comprises 13 residues. The germline V and J ends were trimmed by 5 bases and 1 base, with 9 bases remaining between them. CDR1 is MNHEY, CDR2 SVGAGI, per germline.

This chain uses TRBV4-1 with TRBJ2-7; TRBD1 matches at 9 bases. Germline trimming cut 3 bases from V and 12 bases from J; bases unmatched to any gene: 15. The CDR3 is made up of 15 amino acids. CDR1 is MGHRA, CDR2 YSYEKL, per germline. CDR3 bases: TGCGCCAGCAGCCACCACCTGGACAGGGGCGATGGAAGGTACTTC. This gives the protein CASSHHLDRGDGRYF.

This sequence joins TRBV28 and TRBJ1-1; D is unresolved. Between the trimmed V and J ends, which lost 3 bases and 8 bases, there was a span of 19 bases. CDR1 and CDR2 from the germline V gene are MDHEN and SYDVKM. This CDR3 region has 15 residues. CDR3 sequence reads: CASSFPTSPGKEAFF. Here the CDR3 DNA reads TGTGCCAGCAGTTTCCCAACTTCGCCGGGGAAAGAAGCTTTCTTT.

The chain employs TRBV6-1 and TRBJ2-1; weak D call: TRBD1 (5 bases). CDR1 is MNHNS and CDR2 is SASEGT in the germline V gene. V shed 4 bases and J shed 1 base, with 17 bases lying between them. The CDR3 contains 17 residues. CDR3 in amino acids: CASSALDAGPSYNEQFF. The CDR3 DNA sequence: TGTGCCAGCAGTGCCCTGGACGCAGGGCCTTCCTACAATGAGCAGTTCTTC.

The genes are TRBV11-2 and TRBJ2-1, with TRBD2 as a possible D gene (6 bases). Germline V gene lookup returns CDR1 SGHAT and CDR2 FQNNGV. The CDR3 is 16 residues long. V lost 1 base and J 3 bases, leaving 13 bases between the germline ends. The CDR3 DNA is TGTGCCAGCAGCTTAGTTATGGGGGACTTCTACAATGAGCAGTTCTTC. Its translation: CASSLVMGDFYNEQFF.

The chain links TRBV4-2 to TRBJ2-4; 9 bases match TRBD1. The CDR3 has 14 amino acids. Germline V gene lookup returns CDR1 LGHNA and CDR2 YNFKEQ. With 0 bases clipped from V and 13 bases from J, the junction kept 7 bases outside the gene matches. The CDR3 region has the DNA TGTGCCAGCAGCCAAGAGATGGACAGGGGAGAACAGTACTTC. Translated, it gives CASSQEMDRGEQYF.

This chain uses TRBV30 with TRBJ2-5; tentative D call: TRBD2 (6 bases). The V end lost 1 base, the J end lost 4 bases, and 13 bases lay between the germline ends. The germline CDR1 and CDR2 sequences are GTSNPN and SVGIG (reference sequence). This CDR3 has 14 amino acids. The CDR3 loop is CAWSGGTAVETQYF. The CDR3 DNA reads TGTGCCTGGAGTGGGGGGACTGCGGTAGAGACCCAGTACTTC.

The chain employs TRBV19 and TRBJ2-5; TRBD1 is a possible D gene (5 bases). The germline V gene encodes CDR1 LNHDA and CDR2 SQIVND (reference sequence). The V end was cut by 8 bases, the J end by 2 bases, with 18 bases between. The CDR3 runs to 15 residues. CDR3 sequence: CASRARVRLQETQYF. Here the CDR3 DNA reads TGTGCCAGTCGCGCCAGGGTTCGCTTACAAGAGACCCAGTACTTC.

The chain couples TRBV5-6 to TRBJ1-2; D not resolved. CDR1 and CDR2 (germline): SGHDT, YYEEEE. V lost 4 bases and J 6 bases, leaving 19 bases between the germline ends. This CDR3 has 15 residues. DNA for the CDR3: TGTGCCAGCAGCCCCCGGACTGCCTACGGACATGGCTACACCTTC. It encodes CASSPRTAYGHGYTF.

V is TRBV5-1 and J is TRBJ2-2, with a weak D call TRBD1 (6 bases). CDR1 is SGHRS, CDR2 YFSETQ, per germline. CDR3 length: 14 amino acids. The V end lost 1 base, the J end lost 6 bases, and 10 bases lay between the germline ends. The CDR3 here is CASSLTAGAGELFF. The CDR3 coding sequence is TGCGCCAGCAGCTTGACGGCAGGGGCCGGGGAGCTGTTTTTT.

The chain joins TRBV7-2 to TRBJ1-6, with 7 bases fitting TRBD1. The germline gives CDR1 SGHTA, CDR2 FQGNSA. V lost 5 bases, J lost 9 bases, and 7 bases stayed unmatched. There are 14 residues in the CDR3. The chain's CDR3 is CASSADRQGSPLHF. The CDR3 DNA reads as TGTGCCAGCAGCGCCGATCGACAGGGTTCACCCCTCCACTTT.

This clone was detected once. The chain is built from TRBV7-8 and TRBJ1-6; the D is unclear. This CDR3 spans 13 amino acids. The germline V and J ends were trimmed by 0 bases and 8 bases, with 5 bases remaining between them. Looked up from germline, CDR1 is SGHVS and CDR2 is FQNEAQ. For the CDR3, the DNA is TGTGCCAGCAGCTTAGCGCTAGATTCACCCCTCCACTTT. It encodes CASSLALDSPLHF. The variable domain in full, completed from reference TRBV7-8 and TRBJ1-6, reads GAGVSQSPRYKVAKRGQDVALRCDPISGHVSLFWYQQALGQGPEFLTYFQNEAQLDKSGLPSDRFFAERPEGSVSTLKIQRTQQEDSAVYLCASSLALDSPLHFGNGTRLTVT.

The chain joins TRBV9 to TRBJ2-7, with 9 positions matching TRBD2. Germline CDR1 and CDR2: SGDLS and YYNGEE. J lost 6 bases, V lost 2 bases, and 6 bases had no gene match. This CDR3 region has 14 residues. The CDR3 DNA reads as TGTGCCAGCAGCGTGACCGGGACTAGCCTCGAGCAGTACTTC. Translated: CASSVTGTSLEQYF. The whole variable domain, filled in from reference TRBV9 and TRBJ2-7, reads DSGVTQTPKHLITATGQRVTLRCSPRSGDLSVYWYQQSLDQGLQFLIQYYNGEERAKGNILERFSAQQFPDLHSELNLSSLELGDSALYFCASSVTGTSLEQYFGPGTRLTVT.

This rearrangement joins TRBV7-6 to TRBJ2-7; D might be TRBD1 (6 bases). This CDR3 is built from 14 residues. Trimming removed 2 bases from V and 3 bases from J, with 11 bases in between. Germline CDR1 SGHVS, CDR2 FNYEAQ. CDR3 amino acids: CASSLTQGLYEQYF. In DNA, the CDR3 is TGTGCCAGCAGCTTAACACAGGGTCTCTACGAGCAGTACTTC.

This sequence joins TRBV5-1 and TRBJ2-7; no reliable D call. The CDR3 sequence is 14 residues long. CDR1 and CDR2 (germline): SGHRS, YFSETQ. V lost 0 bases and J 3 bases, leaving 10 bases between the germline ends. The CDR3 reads CASSLDQRNYEQYF. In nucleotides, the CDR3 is TGCGCCAGCAGCTTGGACCAGCGAAACTACGAGCAGTACTTC.

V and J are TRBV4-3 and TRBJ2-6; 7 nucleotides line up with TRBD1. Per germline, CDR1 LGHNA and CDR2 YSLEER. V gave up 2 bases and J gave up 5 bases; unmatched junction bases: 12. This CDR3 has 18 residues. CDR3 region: CASSQRRLGQVRANVLTF. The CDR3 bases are TGCGCCAGCAGCCAAAGGAGACTCGGACAGGTGAGGGCCAACGTCCTGACTTTC.

The CDR3 loop reads CASRRGQGNYEQYF. The CDR3 bases are TGTGCCAGCAGACGCGGACAGGGGAACTACGAGCAGTACTTC. This chain links TRBV7-2 with TRBJ2-7, with 9 bases matching TRBD1. With V trimmed by 6 bases and J by 3 bases, 6 bases remained unmatched. This CDR3 region has 14 residues. Looked up from germline, CDR1 is SGHTA and CDR2 is FQGNSA. The complete variable domain, with remaining parts taken from reference TRBV7-2 and TRBJ2-7, reads GAGVSQSPSNKVTEKGKDVELRCDPISGHTALYWYRQSLGQGLEFLIYFQGNSAPDKSGLPSDRFSAERTGGSVSTLTIQRTQQEDSAVYLCASRRGQGNYEQYFGPGTRLTVT.

The CDR3 DNA is TGTGCCACCGCGGACGGACAGAACAACGAGCAGTACTTC. Translating it yields CATADGQNNEQYF. The chain carries TRBV10-3 and TRBJ2-7; TRBD1 might be the D (6 bases). The V end was cut by 10 bases, the J end by 5 bases, with 18 bases between. CDR3 length: 13 amino acids. From germline, CDR1 is ENHRY and CDR2 SYGVKD.

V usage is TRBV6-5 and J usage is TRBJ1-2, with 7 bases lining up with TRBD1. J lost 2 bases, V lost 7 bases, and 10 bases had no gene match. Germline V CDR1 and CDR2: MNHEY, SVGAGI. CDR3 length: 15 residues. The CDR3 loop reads CASTFRQGQNYGYTF. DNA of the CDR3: TGTGCCAGCACCTTTAGACAGGGACAAAACTATGGCTACACCTTC.

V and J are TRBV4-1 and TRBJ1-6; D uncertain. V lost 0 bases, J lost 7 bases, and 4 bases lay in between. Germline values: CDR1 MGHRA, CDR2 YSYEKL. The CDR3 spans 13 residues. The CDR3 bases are TGCGCCAGCAGCCAAGATCTGAATTCACCCCTCCACTTT. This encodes CASSQDLNSPLHF.

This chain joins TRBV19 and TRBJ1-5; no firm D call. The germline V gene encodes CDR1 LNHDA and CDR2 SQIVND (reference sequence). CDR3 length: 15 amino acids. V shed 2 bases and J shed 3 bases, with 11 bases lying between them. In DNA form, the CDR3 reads TGTGCCAGTAGTATATCAGGCCGAAACAATCAGCCCCAGCATTTT. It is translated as CASSISGRNNQPQHF.

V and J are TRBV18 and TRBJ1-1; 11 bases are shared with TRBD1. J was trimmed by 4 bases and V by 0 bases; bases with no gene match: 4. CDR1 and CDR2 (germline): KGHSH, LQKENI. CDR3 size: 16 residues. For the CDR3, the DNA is TGTGCCAGCTCACCACCGGACAGGGGGCGCATCACTGAAGCTTTCTTT. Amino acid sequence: CASSPPDRGRITEAFF.

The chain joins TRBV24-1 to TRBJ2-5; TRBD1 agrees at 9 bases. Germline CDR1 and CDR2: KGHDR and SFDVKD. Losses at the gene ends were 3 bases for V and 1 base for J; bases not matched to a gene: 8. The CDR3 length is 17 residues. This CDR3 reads CATSDPPGQGSQETQYF. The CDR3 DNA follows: TGTGCCACCAGTGATCCCCCGGGACAGGGCAGCCAAGAGACCCAGTACTTC.

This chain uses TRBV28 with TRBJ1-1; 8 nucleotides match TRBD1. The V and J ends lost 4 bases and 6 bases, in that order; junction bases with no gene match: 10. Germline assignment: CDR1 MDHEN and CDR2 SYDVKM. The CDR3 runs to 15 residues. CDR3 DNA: TGTGCCAGCAGTTCCACCGGACAGGGTCGGGCTGAAGCTTTCTTT. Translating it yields CASSSTGQGRAEAFF.

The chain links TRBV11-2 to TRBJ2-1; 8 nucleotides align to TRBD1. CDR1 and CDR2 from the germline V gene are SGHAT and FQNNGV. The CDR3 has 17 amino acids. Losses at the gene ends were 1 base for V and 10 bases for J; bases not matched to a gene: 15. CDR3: CASSLVAVGQGLWEQFF. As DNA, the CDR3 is TGTGCCAGCAGCTTAGTTGCGGTAGGACAGGGCTTATGGGAGCAGTTCTTC.

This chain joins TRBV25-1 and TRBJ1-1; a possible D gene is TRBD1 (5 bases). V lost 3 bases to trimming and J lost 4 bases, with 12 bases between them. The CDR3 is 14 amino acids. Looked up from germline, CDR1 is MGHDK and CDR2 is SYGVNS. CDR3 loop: CASSEAGRRTEAFF. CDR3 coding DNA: TGTGCCAGCAGTGAGGCAGGGCGCCGCACTGAAGCTTTCTTT.